This T cell receptor beta chain was identified during a study of shared clonotypes between healthy human individuals. General observations from the study: Clonotype sharing among the donors was expected to vary with sequencing depth.

Libraries were prepared by immunoSEQ multiplex PCR; TCRdb keeps only in-frame clonotypes and omits some of them. The sample carries 1.4 million to 1.5 million clones, around 95% recorded once. As for this clone: The antigen is not known.

Germline V gene lookup returns CDR1 SGHDT and CDR2 YYEEEE. The V gene lost 0 bases and the J gene lost 4 bases, with 12 bases spanning the gap. The CDR3 consists of 15 residues. The chain is built from TRBV5-6 and TRBJ2-3; either TRBD1 or TRBD2 may supply D (5 bases each). The TCR originated in a man aged 30 to 45 in good health. The specimen sequenced was naive CD4+ T cells sorted from blood. Subset in this sample: CD45RA+ positively selected. DNA for the CDR3: TGTGCCAGCAGCTTGGGATGGCGAGGGGCAGATACGCAGTATTTT. It encodes CASSLGWRGADTQYF.